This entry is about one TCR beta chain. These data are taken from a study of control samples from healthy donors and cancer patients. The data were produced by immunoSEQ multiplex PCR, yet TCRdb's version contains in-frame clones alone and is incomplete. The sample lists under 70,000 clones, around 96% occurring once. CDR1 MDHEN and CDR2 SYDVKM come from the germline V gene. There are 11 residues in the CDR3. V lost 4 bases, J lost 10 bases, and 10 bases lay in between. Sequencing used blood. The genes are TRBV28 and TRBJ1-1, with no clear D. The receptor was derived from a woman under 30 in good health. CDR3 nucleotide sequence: TGTGCCAGCAGTTACGGGGTGCGAGCTTTCTTT. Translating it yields CASSYGVRAFF.